This T cell receptor beta chain emerged from a study of cytomegalovirus exposure and HLA in healthy donors. Study-wide context: In a later analysis, it was reported that the 110 or so validation repertoires had been produced on the same platform as the 670 or so repertoires belonging to the first cohort. General study results and limits: There were 150 to 200 TCR beta chains listed as cytomegalovirus-associated. Generally TCR sequences proved uncommon, though certain public TCRs appeared in numerous donors.

Some clones are missing from TCRdb's copy, which holds only in-frame ones; the method was immunoSEQ multiplex PCR. The sample shows about 160,000 clones, roughly 96% of them seen only once. This clone was counted once. Its antigen is unknown. The donors were members of the roughly 120-subject validation cohort (separate from the approximately 670-subject first cohort). Germline CDR1 is SNHLY and CDR2 is FYNNEI. The V and J ends lost 8 bases and 5 bases respectively, with 18 bases between them. The CDR3 has 14 residues. The sequence came from a woman between 18 and 29 years old in good health and CMV-seronegative. The sample was PBMCs. The gene calls are TRBV2 and TRBJ1-1, with D unclear. This CDR3 is CASVERVVGTEAFF. CDR3 DNA sequence: TGTGCCAGCGTGGAGAGGGTGGTTGGTACTGAAGCTTTCTTT.